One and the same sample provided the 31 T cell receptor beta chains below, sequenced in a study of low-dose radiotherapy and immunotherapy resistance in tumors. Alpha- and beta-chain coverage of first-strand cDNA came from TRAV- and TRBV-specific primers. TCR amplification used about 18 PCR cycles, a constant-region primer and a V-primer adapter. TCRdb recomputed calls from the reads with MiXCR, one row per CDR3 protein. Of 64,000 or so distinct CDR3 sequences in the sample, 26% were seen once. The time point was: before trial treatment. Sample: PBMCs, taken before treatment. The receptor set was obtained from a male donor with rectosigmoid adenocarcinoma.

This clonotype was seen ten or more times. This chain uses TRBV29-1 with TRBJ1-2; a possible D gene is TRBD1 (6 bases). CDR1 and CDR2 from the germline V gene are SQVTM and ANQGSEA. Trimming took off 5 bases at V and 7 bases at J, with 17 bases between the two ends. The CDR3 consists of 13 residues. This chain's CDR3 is CSVLPGAAGGYTF. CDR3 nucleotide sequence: TGCAGCGTTCTCCCGGGGGCCGCCGGTGGCTACACCTTC.

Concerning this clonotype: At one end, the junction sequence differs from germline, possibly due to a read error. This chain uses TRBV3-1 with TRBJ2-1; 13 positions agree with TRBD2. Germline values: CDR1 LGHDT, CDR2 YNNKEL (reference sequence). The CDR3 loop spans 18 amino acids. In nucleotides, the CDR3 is TGTGCCTGCAGCCAAGATCTGGGACTAGCGGGAATAAGCAATGAGCAGTCCTTC. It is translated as CACSQDLGLAGISNEQSF.

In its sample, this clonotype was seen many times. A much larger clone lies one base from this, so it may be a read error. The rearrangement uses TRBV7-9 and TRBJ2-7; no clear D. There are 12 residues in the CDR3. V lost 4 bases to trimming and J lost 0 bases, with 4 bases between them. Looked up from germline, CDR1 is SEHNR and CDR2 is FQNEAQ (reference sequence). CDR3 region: CASSSSSYEQYF. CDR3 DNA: TGTGCCAGCAGCTCGAGCTCCTACGAGCAGTACTTC.

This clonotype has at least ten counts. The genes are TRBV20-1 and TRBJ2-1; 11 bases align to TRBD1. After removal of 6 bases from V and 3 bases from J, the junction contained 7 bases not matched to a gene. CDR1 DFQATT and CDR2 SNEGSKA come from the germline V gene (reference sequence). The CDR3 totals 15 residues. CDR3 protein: CSAPTGTGGYNEQFF. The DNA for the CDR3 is TGCAGTGCACCTACCGGGACAGGGGGCTACAATGAGCAGTTCTTC.

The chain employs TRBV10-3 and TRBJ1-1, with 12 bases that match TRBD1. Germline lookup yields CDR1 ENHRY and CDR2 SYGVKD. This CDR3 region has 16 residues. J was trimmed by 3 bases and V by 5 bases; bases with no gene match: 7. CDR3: CAISKGQGARDTEAFF. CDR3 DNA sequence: TGTGCCATCAGTAAGGGACAGGGGGCGAGGGACACTGAAGCTTTCTTT.

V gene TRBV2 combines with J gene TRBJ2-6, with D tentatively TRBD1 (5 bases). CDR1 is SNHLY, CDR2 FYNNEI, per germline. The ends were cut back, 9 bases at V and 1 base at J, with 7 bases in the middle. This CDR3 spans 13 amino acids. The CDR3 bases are TGTGCCAGACAGGTTTCTGGGGCCAACGTCCTGACTTTC. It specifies CARQVSGANVLTF. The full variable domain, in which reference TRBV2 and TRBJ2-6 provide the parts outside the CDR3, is EPEVTQTPSHQVTQMGQEVILRCVPISNHLYFYWYRQILGQKVEFLVSFYNNEISEKSEIFDDQFSVERPDGSNFTLKIRSTKLEDSAMYFCARQVSGANVLTFGAGSRLTVL.

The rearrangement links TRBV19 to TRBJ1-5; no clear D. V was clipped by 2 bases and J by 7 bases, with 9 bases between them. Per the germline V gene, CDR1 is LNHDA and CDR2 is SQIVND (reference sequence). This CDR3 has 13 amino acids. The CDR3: CASSISEGQPQHF. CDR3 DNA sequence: TGTGCCAGTAGTATAAGCGAAGGGCAGCCCCAGCATTTT.

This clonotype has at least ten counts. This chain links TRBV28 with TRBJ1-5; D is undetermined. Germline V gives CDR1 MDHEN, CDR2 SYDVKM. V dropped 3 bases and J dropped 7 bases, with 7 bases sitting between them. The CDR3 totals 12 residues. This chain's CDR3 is CASSLEWQPQHF. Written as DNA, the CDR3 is TGTGCCAGCAGTTTGGAATGGCAGCCCCAGCATTTT.

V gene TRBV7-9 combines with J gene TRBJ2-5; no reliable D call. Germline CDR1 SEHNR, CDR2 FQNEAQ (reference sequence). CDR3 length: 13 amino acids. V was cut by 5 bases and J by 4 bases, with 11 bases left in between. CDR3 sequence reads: CASSPPEGETQYF. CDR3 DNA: TGTGCCAGCAGCCCCCCGGAAGGAGAGACCCAGTACTTC.

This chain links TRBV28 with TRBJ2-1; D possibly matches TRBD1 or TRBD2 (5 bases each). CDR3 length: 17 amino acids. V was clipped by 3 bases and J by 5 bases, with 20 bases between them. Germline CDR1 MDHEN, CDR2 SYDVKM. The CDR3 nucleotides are TGTGCCAGCAGTTTCGGGACCGGGGCCGAGCAAAACAATGAGCAGTTCTTC. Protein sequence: CASSFGTGAEQNNEQFF.

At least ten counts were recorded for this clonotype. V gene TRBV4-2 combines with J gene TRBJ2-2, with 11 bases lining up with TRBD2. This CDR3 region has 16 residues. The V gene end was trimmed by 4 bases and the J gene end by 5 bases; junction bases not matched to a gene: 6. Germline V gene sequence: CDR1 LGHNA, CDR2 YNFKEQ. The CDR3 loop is CASSRLAGGGTGELFF. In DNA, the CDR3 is TGTGCCAGCAGCCGTCTAGCGGGGGGAGGTACCGGGGAGCTGTTTTTT.

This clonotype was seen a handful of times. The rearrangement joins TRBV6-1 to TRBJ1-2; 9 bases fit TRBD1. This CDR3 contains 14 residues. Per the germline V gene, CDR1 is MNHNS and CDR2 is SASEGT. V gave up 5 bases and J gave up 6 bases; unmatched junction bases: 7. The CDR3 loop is CASSYSTGGNGYTF. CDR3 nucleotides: TGTGCCAGCAGTTACAGTACAGGGGGCAATGGCTACACCTTC.

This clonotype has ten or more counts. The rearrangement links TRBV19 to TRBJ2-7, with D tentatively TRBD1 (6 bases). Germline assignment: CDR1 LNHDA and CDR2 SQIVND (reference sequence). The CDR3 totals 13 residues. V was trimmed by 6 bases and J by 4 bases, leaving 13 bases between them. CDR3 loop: CASRQGKLYEQYF. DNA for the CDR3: TGTGCCAGTAGACAGGGTAAATTGTACGAGCAGTACTTC.

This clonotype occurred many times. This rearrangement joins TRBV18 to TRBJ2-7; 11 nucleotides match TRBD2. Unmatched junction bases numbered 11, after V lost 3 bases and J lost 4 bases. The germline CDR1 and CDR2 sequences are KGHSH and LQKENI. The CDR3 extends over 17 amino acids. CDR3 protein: CASSPTPGPSGRYEQYF. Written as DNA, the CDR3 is TGTGCCAGCTCACCGACCCCGGGGCCTAGCGGGAGGTACGAGCAGTACTTC.

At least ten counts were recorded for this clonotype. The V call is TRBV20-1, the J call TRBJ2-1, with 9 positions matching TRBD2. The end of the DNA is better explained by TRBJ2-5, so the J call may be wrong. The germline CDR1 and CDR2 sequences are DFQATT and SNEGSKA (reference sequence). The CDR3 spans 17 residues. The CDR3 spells CSAKRGQRGAQRETQYF. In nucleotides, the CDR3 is TGCAGTGCTAAGCGTGGTCAGCGGGGGGCCCAGAGGGAGACCCAGTACTTC.

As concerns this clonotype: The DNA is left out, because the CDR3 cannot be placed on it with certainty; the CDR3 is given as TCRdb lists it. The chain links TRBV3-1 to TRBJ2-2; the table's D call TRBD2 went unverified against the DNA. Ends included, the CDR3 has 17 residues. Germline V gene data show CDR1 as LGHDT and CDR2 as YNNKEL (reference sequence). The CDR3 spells CASSQPKQRAGELFFFF.

Here the CDR3 reads CASSLLRGAGGETQYF. CDR3 in DNA: TGTGCCAGCAGCCTCCTTAGGGGGGCGGGTGGGGAGACCCAGTACTTC. The V gene is TRBV7-2, the J gene TRBJ2-5, with D possibly being TRBD1 or TRBD2 (6 bases each). The CDR3 is made up of 16 amino acids. Trimming cost V 5 bases and J 5 bases, with 21 bases left between them. Looked up from germline, CDR1 is SGHTA and CDR2 is FQGNSA.

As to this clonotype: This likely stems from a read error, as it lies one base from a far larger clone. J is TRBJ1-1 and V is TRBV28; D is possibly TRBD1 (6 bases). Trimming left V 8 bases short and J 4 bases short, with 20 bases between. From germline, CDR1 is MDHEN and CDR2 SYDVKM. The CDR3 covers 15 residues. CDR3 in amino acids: CASPTGIKGTTEAFF. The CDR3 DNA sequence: TGTGCCAGCCCTACAGGGATAAAGGGGACCACTGAAGCTTTCTTT. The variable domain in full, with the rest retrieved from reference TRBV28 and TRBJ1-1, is DVKVTQSSRYLVKRTGEKVFLECVQDMDHENMFWYRQDPGLGLRLIYFSYDVKMKEKGDIPEGYSVSREKKERFSLILESASTNQTSMYLCASPTGIKGTTEAFFGQGTRLTVV.

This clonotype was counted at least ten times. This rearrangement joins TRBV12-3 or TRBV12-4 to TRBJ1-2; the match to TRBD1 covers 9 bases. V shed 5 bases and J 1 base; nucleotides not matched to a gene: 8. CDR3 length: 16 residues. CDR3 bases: TGTGCCAGCAGTCCGGGACAGGGCGGTTTTAACTATGGCTACACCTTC. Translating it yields CASSPGQGGFNYGYTF.

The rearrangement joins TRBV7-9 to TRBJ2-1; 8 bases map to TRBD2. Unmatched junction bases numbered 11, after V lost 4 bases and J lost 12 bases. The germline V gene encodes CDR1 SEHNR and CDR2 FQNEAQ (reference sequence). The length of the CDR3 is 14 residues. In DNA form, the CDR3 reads TGTGCCAGCAGCTCAGCGGGAACGGGGGGGAGGCAGTTCTTC. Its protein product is CASSSAGTGGRQFF.

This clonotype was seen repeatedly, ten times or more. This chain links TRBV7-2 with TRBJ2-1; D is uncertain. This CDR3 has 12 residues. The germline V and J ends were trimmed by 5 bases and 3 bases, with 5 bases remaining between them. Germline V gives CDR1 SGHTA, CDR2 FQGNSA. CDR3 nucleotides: TGTGCCAGCAGCCTCGACTACAATGAGCAGTTCTTC. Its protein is CASSLDYNEQFF.

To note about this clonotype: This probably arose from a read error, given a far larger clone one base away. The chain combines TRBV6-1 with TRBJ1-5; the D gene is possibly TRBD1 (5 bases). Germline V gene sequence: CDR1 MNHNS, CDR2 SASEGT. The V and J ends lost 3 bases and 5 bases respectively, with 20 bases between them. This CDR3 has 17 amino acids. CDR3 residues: CASSELPWEGRDQPQHF. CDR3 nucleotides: TGTGCCAGCAGTGAGCTCCCTTGGGAGGGGAGAGATCAGCCCCAGCATTTT.

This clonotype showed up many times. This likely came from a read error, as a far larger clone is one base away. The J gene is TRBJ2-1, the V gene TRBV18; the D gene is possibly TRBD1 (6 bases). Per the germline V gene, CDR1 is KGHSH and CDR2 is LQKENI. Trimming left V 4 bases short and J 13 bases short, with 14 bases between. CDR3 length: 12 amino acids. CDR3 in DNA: TGTGCCAGCTCACAAGAACACAGGGTACAGTTCTTC. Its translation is CASSQEHRVQFF.

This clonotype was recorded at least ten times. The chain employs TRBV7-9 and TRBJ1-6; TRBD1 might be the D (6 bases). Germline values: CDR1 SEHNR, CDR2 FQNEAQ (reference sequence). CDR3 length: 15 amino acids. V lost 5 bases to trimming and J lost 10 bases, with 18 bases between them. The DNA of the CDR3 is TGTGCCAGCAGCGTACAGGGTGTAGGAGAATCACCCCTCCACTTT. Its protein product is CASSVQGVGESPLHF.

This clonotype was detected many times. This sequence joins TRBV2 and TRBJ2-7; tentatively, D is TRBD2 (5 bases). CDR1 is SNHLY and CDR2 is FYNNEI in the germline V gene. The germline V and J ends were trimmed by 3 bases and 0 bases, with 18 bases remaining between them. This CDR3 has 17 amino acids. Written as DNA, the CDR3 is TGTGCCAGCAGTGACCCCCTCCGCGGGCCCAGCTCCTACGAGCAGTACTTC. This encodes CASSDPLRGPSSYEQYF.

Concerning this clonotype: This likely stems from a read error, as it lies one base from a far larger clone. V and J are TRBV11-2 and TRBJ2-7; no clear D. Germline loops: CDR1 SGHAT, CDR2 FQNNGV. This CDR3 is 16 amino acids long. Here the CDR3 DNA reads TGTGCCAGCAGCTTAGGGTTCGGCGAGAAATACAATGAGCAGTGCTTC. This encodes CASSLGFGEKYNEQCF.

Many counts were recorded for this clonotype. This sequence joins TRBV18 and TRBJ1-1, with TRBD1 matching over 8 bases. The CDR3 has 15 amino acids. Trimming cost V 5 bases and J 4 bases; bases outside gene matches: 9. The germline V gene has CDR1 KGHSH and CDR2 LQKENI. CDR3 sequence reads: CASSNNGQGSTEAFF. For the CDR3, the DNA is TGTGCCAGCTCAAACAATGGACAGGGATCCACTGAAGCTTTCTTT.

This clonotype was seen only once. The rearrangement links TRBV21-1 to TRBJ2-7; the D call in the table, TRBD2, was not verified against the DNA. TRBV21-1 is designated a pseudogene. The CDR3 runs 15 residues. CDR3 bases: TGTGCCAGCAGCACGCCGACTAGCGGGGTACACGAGCAGTACTTC. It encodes CASSTPTSGVHEQYF.

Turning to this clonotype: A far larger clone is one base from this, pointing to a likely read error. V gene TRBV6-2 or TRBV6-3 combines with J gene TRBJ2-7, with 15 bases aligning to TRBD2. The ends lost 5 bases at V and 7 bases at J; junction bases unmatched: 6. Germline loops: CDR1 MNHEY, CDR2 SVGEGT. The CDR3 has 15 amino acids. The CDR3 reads CASSGLAGGHNEQYF. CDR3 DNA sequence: TGTGCCAGCAGTGGACTAGCGGGGGGGCACAATGAGCAGTACTTC.

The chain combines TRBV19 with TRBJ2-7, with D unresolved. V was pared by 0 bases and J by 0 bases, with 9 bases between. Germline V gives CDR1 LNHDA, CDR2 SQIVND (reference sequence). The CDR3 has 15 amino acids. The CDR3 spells CASSIDIGDSYEQYF. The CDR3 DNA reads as TGTGCCAGTAGTATAGATATCGGCGACTCCTACGAGCAGTACTTC. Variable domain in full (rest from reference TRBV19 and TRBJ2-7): DGGITQSPKYLFRKEGQNVTLSCEQNLNHDAMYWYRQDPGQGLRLIYYSQIVNDFQKGDIAEGYSVSREKKESFPLTVTSAQKNPTAFYLCASSIDIGDSYEQYFGPGTRLTVT.

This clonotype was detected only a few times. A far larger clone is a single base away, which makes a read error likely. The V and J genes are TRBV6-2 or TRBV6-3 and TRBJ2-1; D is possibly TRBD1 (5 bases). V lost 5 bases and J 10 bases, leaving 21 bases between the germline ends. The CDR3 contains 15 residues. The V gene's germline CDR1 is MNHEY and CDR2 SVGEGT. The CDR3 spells CASSEGQGSSYEQFF. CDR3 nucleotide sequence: TGTGCCAGCAGTGAAGGTCAGGGCAGCTCCTACGAGCAGTTCTTC.